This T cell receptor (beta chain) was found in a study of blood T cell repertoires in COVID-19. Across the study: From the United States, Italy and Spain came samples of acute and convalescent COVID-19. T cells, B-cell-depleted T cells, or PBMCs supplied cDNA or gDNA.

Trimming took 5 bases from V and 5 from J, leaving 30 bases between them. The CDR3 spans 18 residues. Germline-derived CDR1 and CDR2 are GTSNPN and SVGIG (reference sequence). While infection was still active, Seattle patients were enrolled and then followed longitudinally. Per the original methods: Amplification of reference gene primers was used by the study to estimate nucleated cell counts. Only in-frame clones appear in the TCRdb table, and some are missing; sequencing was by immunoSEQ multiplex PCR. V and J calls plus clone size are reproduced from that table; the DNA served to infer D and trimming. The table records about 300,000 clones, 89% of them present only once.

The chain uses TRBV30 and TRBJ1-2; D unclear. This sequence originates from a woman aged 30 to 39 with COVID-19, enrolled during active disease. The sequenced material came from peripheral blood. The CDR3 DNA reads TGTGCCTGGGACGATCGGGTTTCCGGGTCCGATAATCCTTATGGCTACACCTTC. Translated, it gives CAWDDRVSGSDNPYGYTF.